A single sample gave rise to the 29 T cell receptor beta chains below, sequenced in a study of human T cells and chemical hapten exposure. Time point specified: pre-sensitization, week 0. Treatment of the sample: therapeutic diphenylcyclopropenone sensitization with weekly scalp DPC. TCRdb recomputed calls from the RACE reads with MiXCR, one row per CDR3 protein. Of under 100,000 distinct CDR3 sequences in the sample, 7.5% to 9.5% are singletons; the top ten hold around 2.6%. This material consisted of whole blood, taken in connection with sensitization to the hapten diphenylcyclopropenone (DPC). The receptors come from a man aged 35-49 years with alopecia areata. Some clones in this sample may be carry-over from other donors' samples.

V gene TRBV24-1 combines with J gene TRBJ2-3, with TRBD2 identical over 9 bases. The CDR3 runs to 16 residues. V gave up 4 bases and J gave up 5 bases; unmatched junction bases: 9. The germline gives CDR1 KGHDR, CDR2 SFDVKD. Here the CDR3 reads CATSEPLAGRGDTQYF. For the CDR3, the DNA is TGTGCCACCAGTGAGCCTCTAGCGGGGAGAGGAGATACGCAGTATTTT.

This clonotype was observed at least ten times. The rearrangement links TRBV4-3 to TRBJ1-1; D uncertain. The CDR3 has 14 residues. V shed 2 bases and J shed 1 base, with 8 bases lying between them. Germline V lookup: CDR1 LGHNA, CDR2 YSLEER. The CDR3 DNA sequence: TGCGCCAGCAGCCAATCTACGGCGAACACTGAAGCTTTCTTT. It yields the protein CASSQSTANTEAFF.

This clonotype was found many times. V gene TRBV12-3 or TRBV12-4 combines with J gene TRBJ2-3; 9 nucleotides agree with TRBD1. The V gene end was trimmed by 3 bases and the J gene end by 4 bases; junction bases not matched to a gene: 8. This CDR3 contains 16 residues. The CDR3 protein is CASSLGQGGGADTQYF. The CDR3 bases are TGTGCCAGCAGTTTGGGACAGGGAGGCGGCGCAGATACGCAGTATTTT.

CDR3 sequence reads: CASSSPVLAGGGRRDQYF. The CDR3 nucleotides read TGTGCCAGCAGTTCTCCCGTCCTAGCGGGAGGGGGTCGGAGGGACCAGTACTTC. This sequence joins TRBV27 and TRBJ2-5, with 12 bases matching TRBD2. CDR1 and CDR2 (germline): MNHEY, SMNVEV (reference sequence). After removal of 4 bases from V and 10 bases from J, the junction contained 19 bases not matched to a gene. This CDR3 region has 18 residues.

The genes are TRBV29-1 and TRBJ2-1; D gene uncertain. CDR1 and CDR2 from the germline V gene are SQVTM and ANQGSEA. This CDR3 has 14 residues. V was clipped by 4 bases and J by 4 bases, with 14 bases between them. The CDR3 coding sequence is TGCAGCGTTGTCCGCCCCATCCCATACAATGAGCAGTTCTTC. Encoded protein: CSVVRPIPYNEQFF.

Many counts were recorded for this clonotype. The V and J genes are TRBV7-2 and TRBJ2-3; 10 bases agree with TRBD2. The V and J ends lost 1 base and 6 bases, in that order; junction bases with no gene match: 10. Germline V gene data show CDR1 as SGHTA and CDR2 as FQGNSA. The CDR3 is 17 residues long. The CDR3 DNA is TGTGCCAGCAGCTTAGTCGTAGCGGGAGGAGGTCGGGATACGCAGTATTTT. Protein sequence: CASSLVVAGGGRDTQYF.

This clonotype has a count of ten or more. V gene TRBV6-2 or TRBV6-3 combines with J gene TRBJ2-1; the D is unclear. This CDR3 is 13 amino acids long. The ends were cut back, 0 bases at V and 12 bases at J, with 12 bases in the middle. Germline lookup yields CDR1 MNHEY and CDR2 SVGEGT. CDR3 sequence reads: CASSYSAPRVQFF. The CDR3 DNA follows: TGTGCCAGCAGTTACTCGGCCCCTAGGGTGCAGTTCTTC.

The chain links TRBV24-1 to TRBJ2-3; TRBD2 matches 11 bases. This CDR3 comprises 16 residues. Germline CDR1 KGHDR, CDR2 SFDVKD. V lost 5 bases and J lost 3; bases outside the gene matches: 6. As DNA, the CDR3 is TGTGCCACCAGTGGCCCACTAGCGGGAGAGACAGATACGCAGTATTTT. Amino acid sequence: CATSGPLAGETDTQYF.

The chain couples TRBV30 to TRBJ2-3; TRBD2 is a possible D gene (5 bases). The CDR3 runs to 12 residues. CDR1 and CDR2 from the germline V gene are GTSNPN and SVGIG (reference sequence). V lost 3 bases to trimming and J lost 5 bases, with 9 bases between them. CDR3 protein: CAWRRTGDTQYF. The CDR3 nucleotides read TGTGCCTGGAGGAGGACTGGAGATACGCAGTATTTT.

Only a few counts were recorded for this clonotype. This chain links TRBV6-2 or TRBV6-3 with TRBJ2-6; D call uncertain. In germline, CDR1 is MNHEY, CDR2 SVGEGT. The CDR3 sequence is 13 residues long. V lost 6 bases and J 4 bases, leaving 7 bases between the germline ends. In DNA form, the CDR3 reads TGTGCCAGCAGCGATGGGGGGGCCAACGTCCTGACTTTC. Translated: CASSDGGANVLTF.

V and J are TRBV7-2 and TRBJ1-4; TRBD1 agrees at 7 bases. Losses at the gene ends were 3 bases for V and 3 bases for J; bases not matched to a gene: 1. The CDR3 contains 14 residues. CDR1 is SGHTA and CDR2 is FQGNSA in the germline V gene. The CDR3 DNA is TGTGCCAGCAGCTTCGACAGGGCTAATGAAAAACTGTTTTTT. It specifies CASSFDRANEKLFF.

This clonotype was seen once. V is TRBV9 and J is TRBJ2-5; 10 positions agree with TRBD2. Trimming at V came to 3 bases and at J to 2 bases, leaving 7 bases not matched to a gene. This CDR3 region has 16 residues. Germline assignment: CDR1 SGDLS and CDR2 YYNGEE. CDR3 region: CASSEGAGGIQETQYF. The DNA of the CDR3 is TGTGCCAGCAGCGAGGGAGCGGGAGGGATACAAGAGACCCAGTACTTC.

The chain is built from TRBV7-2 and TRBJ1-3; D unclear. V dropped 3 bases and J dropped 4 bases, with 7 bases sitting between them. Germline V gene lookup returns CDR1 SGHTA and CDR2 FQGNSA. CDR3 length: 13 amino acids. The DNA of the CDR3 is TGTGCCAGCAGCTTTAGCCAGGGAAACACCATATATTTT. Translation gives CASSFSQGNTIYF.

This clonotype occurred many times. CDR3 loop: CASSRGGDQPQHF. Here the CDR3 DNA reads TGTGCCAGCAGCCGAGGGGGAGATCAGCCCCAGCATTTT. This chain links TRBV7-9 with TRBJ1-5; perhaps TRBD1 as D (6 bases). There are 13 residues in the CDR3. The ends were cut back, 5 bases at V and 5 bases at J, with 10 bases in the middle. In germline, CDR1 is SEHNR, CDR2 FQNEAQ (reference sequence). The variable domain in full, completed from reference TRBV7-9 and TRBJ1-5, reads DTGVSQNPRHKITKRGQNVTFRCDPISEHNRLYWYRQTLGQGPEFLTYFQNEAQLEKSRLLSDRFSAERPKGSFSTLEIQRTEQGDSAMYLCASSRGGDQPQHFGDGTRLSIL.

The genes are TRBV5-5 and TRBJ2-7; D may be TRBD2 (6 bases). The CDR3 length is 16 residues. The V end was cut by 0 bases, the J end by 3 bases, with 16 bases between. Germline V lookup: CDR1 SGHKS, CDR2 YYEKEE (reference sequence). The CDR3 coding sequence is TGTGCCAGCAGCTTGGGTGCGGGACCGACAATCTACGAGCAGTACGTC. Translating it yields CASSLGAGPTIYEQYV.

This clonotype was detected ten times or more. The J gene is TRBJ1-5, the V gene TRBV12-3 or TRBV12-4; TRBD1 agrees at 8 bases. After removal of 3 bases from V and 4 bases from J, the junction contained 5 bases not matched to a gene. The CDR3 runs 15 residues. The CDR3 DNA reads TGTGCCAGCAGTTTCCTGGACAGGGCGAATCAGCCCCAGCATTTT. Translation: CASSFLDRANQPQHF.

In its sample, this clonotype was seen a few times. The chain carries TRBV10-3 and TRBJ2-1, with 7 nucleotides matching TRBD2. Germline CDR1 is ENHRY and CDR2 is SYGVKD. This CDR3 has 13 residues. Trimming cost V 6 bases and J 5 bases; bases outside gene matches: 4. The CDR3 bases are TGTGCCATCAGGGAGAGCGGGGACAATGAGCAGTTCTTC. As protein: CAIRESGDNEQFF.

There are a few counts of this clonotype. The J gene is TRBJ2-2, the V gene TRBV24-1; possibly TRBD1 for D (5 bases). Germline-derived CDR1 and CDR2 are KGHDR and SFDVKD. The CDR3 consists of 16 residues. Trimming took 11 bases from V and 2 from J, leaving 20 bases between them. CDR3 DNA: TGTGCCAGCCAGGGCTGGACCTCAAAAAACACCGGGGAGCTGTTTTTT. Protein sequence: CASQGWTSKNTGELFF.

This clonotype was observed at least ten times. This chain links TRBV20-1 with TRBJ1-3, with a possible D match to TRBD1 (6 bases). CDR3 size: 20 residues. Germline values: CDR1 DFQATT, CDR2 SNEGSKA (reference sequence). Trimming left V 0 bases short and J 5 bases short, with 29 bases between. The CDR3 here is CSARDRSPGENSRGRNTIYF. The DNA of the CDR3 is TGCAGTGCTAGAGATCGGTCCCCAGGGGAGAACTCCCGTGGAAGAAACACCATATATTTT.

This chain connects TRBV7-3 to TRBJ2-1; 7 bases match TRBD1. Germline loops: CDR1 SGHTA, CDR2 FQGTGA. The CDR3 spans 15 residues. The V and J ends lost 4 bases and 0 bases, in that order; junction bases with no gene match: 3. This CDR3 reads CASSSGQSSYNEQFF. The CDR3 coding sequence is TGTGCCAGCAGCTCGGGACAGTCCTCCTACAATGAGCAGTTCTTC.

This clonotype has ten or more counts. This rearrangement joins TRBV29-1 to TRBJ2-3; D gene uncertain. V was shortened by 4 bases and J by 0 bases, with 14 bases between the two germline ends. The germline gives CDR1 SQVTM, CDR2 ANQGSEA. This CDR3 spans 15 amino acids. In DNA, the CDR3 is TGCAGCGTTGTGGACGGGTGGATTAGCACAGATACGCAGTATTTT. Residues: CSVVDGWISTDTQYF.

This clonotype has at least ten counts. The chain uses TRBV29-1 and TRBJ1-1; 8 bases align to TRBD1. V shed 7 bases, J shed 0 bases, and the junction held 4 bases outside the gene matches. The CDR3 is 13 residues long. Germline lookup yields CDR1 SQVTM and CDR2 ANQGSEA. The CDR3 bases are TGCAGCGGCACCAGGGGGCTGAACACTGAAGCTTTCTTT. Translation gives CSGTRGLNTEAFF.

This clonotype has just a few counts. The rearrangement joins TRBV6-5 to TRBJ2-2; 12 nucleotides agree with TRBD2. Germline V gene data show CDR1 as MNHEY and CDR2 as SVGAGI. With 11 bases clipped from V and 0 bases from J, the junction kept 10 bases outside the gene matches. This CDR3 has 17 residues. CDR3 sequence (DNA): TGTGCCTTCCCGCCCGGGACTAGCGGGCCGAACACCGGGGAGCTGTTTTTT. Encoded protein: CAFPPGTSGPNTGELFF.

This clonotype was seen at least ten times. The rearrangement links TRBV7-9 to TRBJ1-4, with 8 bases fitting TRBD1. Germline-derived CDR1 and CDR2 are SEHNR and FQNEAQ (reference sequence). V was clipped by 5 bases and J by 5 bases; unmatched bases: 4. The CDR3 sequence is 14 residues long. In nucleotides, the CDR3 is TGTGCCAGCAGCCACCGGGACAGGAATGAAAAACTGTTTTTT. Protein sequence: CASSHRDRNEKLFF.

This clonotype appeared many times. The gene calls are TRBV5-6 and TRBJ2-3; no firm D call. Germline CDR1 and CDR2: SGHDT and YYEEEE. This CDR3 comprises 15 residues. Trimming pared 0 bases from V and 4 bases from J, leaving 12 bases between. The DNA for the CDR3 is TGTGCCAGCAGCTTGGATGCGGCTACCCCAGATACGCAGTATTTT. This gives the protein CASSLDAATPDTQYF.

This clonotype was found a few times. CDR3: CASSLIRAGGHEQFF. CDR3 bases: TGTGCCAGCAGTTTAATTCGAGCGGGAGGTCATGAGCAGTTCTTC. This sequence joins TRBV12-3 or TRBV12-4 and TRBJ2-1, with 9 positions matching TRBD2. CDR3 size: 15 residues. The junction had 7 bases not matched to a gene; V was cut back by 2 bases and J by 8 bases.

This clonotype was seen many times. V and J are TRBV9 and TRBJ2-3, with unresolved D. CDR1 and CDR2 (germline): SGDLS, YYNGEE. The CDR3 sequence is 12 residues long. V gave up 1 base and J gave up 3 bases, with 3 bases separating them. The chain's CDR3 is CASSVMTDTQYF. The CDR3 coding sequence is TGTGCCAGCAGCGTAATGACAGATACGCAGTATTTT.

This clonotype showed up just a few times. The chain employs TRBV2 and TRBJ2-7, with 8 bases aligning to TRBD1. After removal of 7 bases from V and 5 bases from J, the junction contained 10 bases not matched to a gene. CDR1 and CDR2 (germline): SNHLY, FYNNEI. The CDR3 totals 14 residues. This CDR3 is CASIRGQVVDEQYF. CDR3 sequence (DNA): TGTGCCAGCATCCGGGGACAGGTAGTCGACGAGCAGTACTTC.

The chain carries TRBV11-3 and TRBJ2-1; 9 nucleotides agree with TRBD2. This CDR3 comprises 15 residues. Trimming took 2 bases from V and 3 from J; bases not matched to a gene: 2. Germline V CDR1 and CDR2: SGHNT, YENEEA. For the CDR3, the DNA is TGTGCCAGCAGCTTACTAGCGGGGCTCTACAATGAGCAGTTCTTC. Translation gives CASSLLAGLYNEQFF. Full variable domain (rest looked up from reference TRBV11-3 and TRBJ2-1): EAGVVQSPRYKIIEKKQPVAFWCNPISGHNTLYWYLQNLGQGPELLIRYENEEAVDDSQLPKDRFSAERLKGVDSTLKIQPAELGDSAVYLCASSLLAGLYNEQFFGPGTRLTVL.